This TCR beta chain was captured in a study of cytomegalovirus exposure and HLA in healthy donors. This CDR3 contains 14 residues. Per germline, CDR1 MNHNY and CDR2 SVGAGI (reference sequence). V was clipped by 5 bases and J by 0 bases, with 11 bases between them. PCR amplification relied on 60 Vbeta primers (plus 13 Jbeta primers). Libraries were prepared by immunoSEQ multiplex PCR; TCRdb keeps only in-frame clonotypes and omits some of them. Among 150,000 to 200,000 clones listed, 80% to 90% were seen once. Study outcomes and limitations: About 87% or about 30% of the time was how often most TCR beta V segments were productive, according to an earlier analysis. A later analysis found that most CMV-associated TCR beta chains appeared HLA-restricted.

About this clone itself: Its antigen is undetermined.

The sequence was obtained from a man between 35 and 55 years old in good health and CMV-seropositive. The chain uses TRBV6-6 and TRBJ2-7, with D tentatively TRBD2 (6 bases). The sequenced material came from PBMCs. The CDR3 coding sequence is TGTGCCAGCAGTACCCCTAGCGACTCCTACGAGCAGTACTTC. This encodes CASSTPSDSYEQYF.